Presented here are 5 T cell receptor beta chains from one specimen sequenced in a study of blood T cell repertoires in COVID-19. The method was immunoSEQ multiplex PCR; TCRdb's version includes in-frame clones alone and lacks a portion of them. Here the sample spans 250,000 to 300,000 clones, 70% to 85% being singletons. Material for sequencing was peripheral blood. Receptor source: a woman over 75 with acute or convalescent COVID-19.

The rearrangement links TRBV29-1 to TRBJ1-1, with 8 bases identical to TRBD1. From germline, CDR1 is SQVTM and CDR2 ANQGSEA. Trimming cost V 6 bases and J 5 bases; bases outside gene matches: 11. CDR3 size: 14 residues. This CDR3 is CSVDQQGGRTEAFF. Here the CDR3 DNA reads TGCAGCGTAGATCAACAGGGGGGTCGGACTGAAGCTTTCTTT.

The chain carries TRBV7-9 and TRBJ2-7; D remains ambiguous. The CDR3 extends over 18 amino acids. V lost 6 bases and J lost 0, with 24 bases in between. Germline CDR1 reads SEHNR; CDR2 reads FQNEAQ (reference sequence). CDR3 sequence (DNA): TGTGCCAGCAGTCCCTCGGCAGGTCCTGGCCGTAGCTCCTACGAGCAGTACTTC. Translated, it gives CASSPSAGPGRSSYEQYF.

In its sample, this clone was seen once. The chain employs TRBV3-1 (or the pseudogene TRBV3-2) and TRBJ1-5, with 7 bases lining up with TRBD1. This CDR3 contains 13 residues. Per germline, CDR1 LGHDT and CDR2 YNNKEL (reference sequence). V was pared by 6 bases and J by 7 bases, with 6 bases of the junction left unmatched. In DNA, the CDR3 is TGTGCCAGCAGTCGACAGGGCGACCAGCCCCAGCATTTT. Translated, it gives CASSRQGDQPQHF.

The V and J genes are TRBV12-3 or TRBV12-4 and TRBJ2-2; D may be TRBD2 (5 bases). V was trimmed by 2 bases and J by 8 bases, leaving 9 bases between them. CDR3 length: 13 residues. The CDR3 DNA reads as TGTGCCAGCAGTTTACGACTAAGGGGGGAGCTGTTTTTT. The encoded protein is CASSLRLRGELFF.

V and J are TRBV2 and TRBJ2-3, with TRBD2 matching over 16 bases. After removal of 6 bases from V and 5 bases from J, the junction contained 2 bases not matched to a gene. CDR1 is SNHLY and CDR2 is FYNNEI in the germline V gene. The CDR3 is 15 amino acids. CDR3 DNA: TGTGCCAGCAGCGGGACTAGCGGGGGGGGAGATACGCAGTATTTT. Translated: CASSGTSGGGDTQYF.